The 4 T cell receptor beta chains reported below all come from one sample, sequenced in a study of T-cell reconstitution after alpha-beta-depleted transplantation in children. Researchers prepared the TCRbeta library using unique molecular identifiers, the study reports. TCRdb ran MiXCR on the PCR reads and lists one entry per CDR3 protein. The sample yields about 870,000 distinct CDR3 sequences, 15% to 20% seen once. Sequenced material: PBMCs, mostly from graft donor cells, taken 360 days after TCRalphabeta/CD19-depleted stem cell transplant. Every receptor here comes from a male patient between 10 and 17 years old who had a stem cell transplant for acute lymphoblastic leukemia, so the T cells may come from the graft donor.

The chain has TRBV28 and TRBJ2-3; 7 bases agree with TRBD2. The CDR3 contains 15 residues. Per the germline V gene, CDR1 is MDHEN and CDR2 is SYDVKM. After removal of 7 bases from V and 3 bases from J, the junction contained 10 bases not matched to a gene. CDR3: CASIGRTSTTDTQYF. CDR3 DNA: TGTGCCAGCATTGGGAGGACTAGTACGACAGATACGCAGTATTTT.

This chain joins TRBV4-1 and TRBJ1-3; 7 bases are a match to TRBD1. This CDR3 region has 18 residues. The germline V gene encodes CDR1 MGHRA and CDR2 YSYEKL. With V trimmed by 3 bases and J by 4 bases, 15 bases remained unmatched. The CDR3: CASSQGRAGGWGGNTIYF. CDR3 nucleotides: TGCGCCAGCAGCCAGGGCAGGGCAGGGGGTTGGGGAGGAAACACCATATATTTT.

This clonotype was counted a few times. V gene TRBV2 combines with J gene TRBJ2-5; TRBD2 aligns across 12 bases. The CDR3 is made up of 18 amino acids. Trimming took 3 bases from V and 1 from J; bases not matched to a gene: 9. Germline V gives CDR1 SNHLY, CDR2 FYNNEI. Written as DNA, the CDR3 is TGTGCCAGCAGTGACCCGGCGGGGACTAGCGGGTTCCAAGAGACCCAGTACTTC. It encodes CASSDPAGTSGFQETQYF.

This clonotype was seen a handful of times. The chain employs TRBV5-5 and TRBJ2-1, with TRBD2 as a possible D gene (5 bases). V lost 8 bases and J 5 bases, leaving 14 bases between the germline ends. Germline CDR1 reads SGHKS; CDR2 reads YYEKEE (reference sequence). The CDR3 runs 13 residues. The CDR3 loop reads CASGLGKNNEQFF. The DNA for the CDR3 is TGTGCCAGTGGACTGGGGAAGAACAATGAGCAGTTCTTC.